This T cell receptor (beta chain) was sequenced in a study of blood T cell repertoires in COVID-19. At the level of the study: The United States, Italy and Spain provided the acute and convalescent COVID-19 samples. The cDNA or gDNA used as material had been derived from T cells, B-cell-depleted T cells, or PBMCs.

The V gene's germline CDR1 is SSHAT and CDR2 FNYEAQ (reference sequence). The CDR3 runs 16 residues. Generated by immunoSEQ multiplex PCR, the TCRdb table keeps only in-frame clones and is missing some. The table has about 290,000 clones, 85% seen once; the top ten hold approximately 3.8%. With respect to this clone: At one end the junction does not follow the germline gene, possibly because of a read error.

Material: peripheral blood. V is TRBV7-7 and J is TRBJ2-1; 10 bases agree with TRBD2. This sequence was found in a woman aged 45-65 years with active or convalescent COVID-19. This CDR3 is CASSLGPSGRAGEQFF. In nucleotides, the CDR3 is TGTGCTAGCAGCTTGGGTCCAAGCGGGAGGGCGGGTGAGCAGTTCTTC.